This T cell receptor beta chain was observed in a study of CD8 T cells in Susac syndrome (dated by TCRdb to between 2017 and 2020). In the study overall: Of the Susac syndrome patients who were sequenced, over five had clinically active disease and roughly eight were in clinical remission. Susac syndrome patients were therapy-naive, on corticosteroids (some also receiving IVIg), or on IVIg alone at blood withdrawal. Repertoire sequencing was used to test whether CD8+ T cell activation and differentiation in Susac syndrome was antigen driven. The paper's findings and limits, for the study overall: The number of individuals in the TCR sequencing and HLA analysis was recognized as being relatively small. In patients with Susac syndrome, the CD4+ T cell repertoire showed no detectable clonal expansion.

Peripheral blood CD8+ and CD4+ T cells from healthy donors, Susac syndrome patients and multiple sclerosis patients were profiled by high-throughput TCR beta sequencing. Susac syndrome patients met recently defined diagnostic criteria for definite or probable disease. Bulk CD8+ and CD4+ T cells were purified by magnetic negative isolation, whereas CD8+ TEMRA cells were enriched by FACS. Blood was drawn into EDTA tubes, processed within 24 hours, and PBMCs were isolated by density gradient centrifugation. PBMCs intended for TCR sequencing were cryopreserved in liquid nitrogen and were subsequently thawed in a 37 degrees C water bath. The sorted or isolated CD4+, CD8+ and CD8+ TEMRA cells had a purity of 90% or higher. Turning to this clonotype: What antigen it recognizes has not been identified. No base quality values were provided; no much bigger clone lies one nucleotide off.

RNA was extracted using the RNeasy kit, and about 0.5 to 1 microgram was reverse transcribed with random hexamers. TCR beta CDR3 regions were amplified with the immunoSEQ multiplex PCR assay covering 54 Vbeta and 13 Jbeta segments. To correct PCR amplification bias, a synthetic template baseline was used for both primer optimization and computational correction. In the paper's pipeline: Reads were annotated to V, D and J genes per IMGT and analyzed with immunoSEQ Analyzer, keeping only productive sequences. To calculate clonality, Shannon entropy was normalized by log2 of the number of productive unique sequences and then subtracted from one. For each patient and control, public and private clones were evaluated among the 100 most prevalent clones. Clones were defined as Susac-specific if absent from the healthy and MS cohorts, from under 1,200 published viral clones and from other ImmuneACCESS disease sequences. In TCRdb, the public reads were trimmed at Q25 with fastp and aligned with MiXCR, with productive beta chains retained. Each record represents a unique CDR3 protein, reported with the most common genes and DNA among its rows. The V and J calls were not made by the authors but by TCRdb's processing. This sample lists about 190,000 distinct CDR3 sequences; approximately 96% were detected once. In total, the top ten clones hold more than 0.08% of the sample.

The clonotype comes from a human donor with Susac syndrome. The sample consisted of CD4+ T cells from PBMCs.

The CDR3 sequence is CAIRDAVGTETYF. The DNA sequence is as follows: TGTGCCATCAGAGATGCTGTGGGGACGGAGACATATTTT. Recombination joined TRBV10-3 with TRBJ1-3; the D region possibly corresponds to TRBD1 (5 bases align). Including the terminal cysteine and phenylalanine, the CDR3 comprises 13 residues. CDR3 DNA only is kept here, 39 bases in frame from base 1. Relative to germline, V is 6 bases shorter and J is 15 bases shorter, with 21 bases between their ends. From a lookup of the germline V gene, CDR1 and CDR2 are ENHRY and SYGVKD.